This is a list of T cell receptor beta chains from one sample in a study of OX40 agonist ivuxolimab in advanced cancers. Here immunoSEQ multiplex PCR was the method, and the copy in TCRdb shows in-frame clones only, minus some. The sample yields about 50,000 clones, approximately 89% seen once. This specimen consisted of CD4+ or CD8+ T cells sorted from blood, obtained in a trial of the OX40 agonist ivuxolimab. The receptors shown here come from an adult with an advanced solid tumor such as melanoma, head and neck, liver or kidney cancer. CDR3s include the opening cysteine and the closing phenylalanine or tryptophan. Expanded clones get a size class; other rows say once, few or many, or leave the size out.

clone_size v_call cdr3_aa
- TRBV29-1 CSVVLAGQDYNTEAFF
- TRBV7-6 CASSLAGTDTEAFF
- TRBV2 CASRGYDGTAQETQYF
- TRBV7-9 CASSAGGTFSYEQYF
- TRBV6-6 CASSYSSPGELFF
- TRBV10-2 CASSVDPLTEAFF
- TRBV4-1 CASSLTRLAGGNTDTQYF
once TRBV6-5 CASSRTKGRETQYF
- TRBV5-4 CASSLDLAGGLNTGELFF
- TRBV29-1 CSVAGSGSGADTQYF
- TRBV6-5 CASSTSTATNEKLFF
- TRBV19 CASSSDRAGNQPQHF
once TRBV5-4 CASSSRRSGNTIYF
- TRBV9 CASSPGSWSNQPQHF
- TRBV5-3 CARSGTSGNHEQYF
- TRBV7-6 CASSPLLISTEAFF
- TRBV11-3 CASSLLSGGAAEQFF
- TRBV5-1 CASSLDRWNIQYF
- TRBV9 CASSAQGGLAFF
- TRBV10-2 CASSELLQGGRTEAFF
- TRBV5-1 CASSLAGGTYNEQFF
- TRBV7-4 CASSLKPGAKGNTIYF
- TRBV10-3 CAVLGVAGNTIYF
few TRBV27 CASSLGETQYF
- TRBV6-6 CASKGEKDTQYF
- TRBV5-4 CASSLGGAGGPEAFF
- TRBV27 CASSLLSQGQETQYF
- TRBV9 CASSVEQGASEAFF
- TRBV19 CASSIPGNEQFF
- TRBV5-4 CASSLDLESGNTIYF
once TRBV28 CASSPLAGTEQFF
medium-sized TRBV19 CASSASLYGYTF
- TRBV6-5 CASRTGNYGYTF
- TRBV29-1 CSARLAGGEYNEQFF
- TRBV28 CASSLDRYNSPLHF
- TRBV29-1 CSVEGGRGNTEAFF
- TRBV10-3 CAISARRDSGAGELFF
- TRBV29-1 CSVGYGYTF
- TRBV2 CASSDPTRTSTDTQYF
- TRBV29-1 CSGLMNTEAFF
- TRBV4-2 CASSQDIGRGSGNTIYF
- TRBV12-5 CASLPGGGPYNEQFF
- TRBV27 CASGWGNTIYF
- TRBV7-2 CASSLWTGNEQFF
- TRBV5-5 CASSVTGRGTEAFF
- TRBV18 CASSPGTSLETQYF
- TRBV9 CASSVALAGGLRNEQFF
- TRBV9 CASSDDRGPTDTQYF
- TRBV27 CASSLLTSGGARSYNEQFF
- TRBV6-6 CASSYSFLGQGNGYTF
- TRBV7-8 CASSLLSGSPLHF
- TRBV5-8 CASSNTPGQGNTEAFF
- TRBV6-5 CASSYAPRGEETQYF
- TRBV4-1 CASSQDLGTGYTGELFF
- TRBV5-1 CASSLAGTLTYEQYF
medium-sized TRBV19 CASSIFGGSHEQYF
- TRBV6-1 CASIYRGLDNEQFF
- TRBV7-3 CASSPQGGGASTDTQYF
once TRBV19 CASSPDGYNEQFF
- TRBV6-5 CASRPDGSYGYGYTF